This TCR beta chain was documented in a study of CD8+ T cells in alopecia areata. Findings of the study overall: Higher clonality and more expanded CD8+ clones appeared in lesional than normal scalp.

RNA extraction and reverse transcription yielded cDNA as sequencing template. Assay: immunoSEQ multiplex PCR; the TCRdb copy retains only in-frame clones and omits some. The table includes 210,000 or so clones, approximately 65% detected once. The treatment is: oral pan-JAK inhibitor, 5-10 mg twice daily. About this clone itself: The antigen remains undetermined.

Here the sequenced sample was CD4+ T cells sorted from blood, taken around week 44, from a patient treated with tofacitinib. This receptor was identified in a human donor with alopecia areata.

For the CDR3, the DNA is TGTGCCTGGACAAGTTCATCCGCTTCCAGAGAGACCCAGTACTTC. Protein: CAWTSSSASRETQYF. The rearrangement joins TRBV30 to TRBJ2-5; no firm D call. V dropped 4 bases and J dropped 4 bases, with 19 bases sitting between them. From germline, CDR1 is GTSNPN and CDR2 SVGIG (reference sequence). The CDR3 contains 15 residues. Full variable domain (outside the CDR3, taken from reference TRBV30 and TRBJ2-5): SQTIHQWPATLVQPVGSPLSLECTVEGTSNPNLYWYRQAAGRGLQLLFYSVGIGQISSEVPQNLSASRPQDRQFILSSKKLLLSDSGFYLCAWTSSSASRETQYFGPGTRLLVL.